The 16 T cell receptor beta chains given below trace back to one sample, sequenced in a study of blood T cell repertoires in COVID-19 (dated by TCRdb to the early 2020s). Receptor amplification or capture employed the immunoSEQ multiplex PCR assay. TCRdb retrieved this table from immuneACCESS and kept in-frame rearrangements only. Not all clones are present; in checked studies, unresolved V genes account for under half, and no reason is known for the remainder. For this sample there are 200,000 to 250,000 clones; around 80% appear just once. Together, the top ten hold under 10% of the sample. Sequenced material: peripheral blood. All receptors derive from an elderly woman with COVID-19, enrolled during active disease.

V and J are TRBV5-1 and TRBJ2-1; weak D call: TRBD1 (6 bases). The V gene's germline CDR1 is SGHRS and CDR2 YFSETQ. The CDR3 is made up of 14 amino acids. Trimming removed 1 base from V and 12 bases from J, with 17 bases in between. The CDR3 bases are TGCGCCAGCAGCTTGCCCTCGGACAGAAAAGCGCAGTTCTTC. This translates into CASSLPSDRKAQFF.

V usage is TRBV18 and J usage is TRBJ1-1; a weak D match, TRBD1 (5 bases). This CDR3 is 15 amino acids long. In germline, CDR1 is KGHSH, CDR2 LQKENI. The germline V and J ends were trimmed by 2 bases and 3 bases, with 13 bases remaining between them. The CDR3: CASSPIGAQDTEAFF. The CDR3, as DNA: TGTGCCAGCTCACCAATAGGGGCTCAAGACACTGAAGCTTTCTTT.

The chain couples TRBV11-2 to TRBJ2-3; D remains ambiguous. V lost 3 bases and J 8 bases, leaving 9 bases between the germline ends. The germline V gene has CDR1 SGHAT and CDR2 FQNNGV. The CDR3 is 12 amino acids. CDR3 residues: CASSLISSTQYF. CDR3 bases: TGTGCCAGCAGCTTGATATCGAGTACGCAGTATTTT.

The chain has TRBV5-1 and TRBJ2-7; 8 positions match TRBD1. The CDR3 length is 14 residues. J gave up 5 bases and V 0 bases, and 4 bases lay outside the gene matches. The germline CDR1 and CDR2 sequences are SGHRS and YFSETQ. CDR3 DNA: TGCGCCAGCAGCTTGGTAGGACAGGGTAACGAGCAGTACTTC. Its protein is CASSLVGQGNEQYF.

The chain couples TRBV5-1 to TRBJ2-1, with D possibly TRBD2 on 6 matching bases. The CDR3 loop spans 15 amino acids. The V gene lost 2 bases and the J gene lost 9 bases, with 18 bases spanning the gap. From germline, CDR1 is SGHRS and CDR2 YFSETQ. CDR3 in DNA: TGCGCCAGCAGCTTACGGGTGTCGGAGGGAGGTGAGCAGTTCTTC. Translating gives CASSLRVSEGGEQFF.

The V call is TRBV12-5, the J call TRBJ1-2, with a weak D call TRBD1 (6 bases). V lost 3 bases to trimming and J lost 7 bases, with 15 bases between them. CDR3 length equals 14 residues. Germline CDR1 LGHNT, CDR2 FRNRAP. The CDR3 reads CASGFSTGNGGYTF. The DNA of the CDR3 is TGTGCTAGTGGTTTCTCGACAGGTAATGGTGGCTACACCTTC.

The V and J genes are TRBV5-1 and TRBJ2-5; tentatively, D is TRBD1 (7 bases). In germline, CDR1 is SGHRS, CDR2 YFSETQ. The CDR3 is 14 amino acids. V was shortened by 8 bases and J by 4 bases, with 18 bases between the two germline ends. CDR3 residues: CASYTGQGGETQYF. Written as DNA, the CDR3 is TGCGCCAGTTACACCGGGCAGGGGGGAGAGACCCAGTACTTC.

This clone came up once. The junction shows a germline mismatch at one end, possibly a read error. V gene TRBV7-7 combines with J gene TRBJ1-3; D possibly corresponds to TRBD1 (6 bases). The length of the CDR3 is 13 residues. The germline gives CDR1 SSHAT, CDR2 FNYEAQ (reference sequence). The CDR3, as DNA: TGTGCTAGCACCACAGGGCCTGGAAACACCATATATTTT. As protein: CASTTGPGNTIYF.

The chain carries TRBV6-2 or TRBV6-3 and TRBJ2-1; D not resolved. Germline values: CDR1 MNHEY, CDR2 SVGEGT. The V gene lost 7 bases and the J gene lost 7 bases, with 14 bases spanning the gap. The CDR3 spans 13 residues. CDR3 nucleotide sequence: TGTGCCAGCACCCCCCGACTCCCAAATGAGCAGTTCTTC. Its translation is CASTPRLPNEQFF.

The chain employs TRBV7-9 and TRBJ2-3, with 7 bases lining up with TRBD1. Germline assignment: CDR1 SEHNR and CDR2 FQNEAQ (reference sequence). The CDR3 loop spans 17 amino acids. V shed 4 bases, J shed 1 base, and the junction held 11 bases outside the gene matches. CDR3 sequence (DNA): TGTGCCAGCAGCTACGACAGGGACAAGGCTGGCACAGATACGCAGTATTTT. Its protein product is CASSYDRDKAGTDTQYF.

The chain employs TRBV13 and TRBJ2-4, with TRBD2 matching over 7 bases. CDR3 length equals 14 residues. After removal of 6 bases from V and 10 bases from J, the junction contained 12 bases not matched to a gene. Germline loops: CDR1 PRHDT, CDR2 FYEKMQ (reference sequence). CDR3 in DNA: TGTGCCAGCAGGGATGCGGGAGCCCTAGGGATTCAGTACTTC. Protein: CASRDAGALGIQYF.

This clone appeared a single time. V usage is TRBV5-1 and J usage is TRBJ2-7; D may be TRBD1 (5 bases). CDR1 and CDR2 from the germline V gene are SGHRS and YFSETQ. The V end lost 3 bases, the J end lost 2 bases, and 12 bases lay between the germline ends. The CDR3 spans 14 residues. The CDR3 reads CASSSQTATYEQYF. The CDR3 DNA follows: TGCGCCAGCAGCTCCCAGACAGCAACCTACGAGCAGTACTTC.

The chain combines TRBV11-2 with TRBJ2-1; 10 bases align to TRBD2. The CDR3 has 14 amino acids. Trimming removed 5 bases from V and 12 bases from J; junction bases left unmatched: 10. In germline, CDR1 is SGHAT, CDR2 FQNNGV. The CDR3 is CASSTTSGRAPQFF. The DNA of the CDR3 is TGTGCCAGCAGCACAACGAGCGGGAGGGCACCGCAGTTCTTC.

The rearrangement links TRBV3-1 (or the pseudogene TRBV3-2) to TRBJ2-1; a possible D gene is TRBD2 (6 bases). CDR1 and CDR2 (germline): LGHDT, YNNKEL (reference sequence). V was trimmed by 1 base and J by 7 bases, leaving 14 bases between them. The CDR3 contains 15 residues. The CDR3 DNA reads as TGTGCCAGCAGCCAAGGGACTACCCGGTGGAATGAGCAGTTCTTC. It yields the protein CASSQGTTRWNEQFF.

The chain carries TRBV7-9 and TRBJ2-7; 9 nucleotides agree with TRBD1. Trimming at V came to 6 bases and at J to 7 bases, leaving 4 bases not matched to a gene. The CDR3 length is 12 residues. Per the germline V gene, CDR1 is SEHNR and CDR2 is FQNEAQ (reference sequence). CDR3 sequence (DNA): TGTGCCAGCAGTCGACAGGGGGTTGAGCAGTACTTC. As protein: CASSRQGVEQYF.

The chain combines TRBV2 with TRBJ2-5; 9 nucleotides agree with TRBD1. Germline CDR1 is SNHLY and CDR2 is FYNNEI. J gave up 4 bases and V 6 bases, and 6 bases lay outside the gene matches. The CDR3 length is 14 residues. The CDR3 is CASSLNRGPETQYF. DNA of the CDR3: TGTGCCAGCAGCCTTAACAGGGGGCCAGAGACCCAGTACTTC.